The rows below give T cell receptor beta chains drawn from one sample of a study of identical twins. One entry per CDR3 protein, called by TCRdb with MiXCR from the 5' RACE reads. The sample gives 650,000 to 750,000 distinct CDR3 sequences, 21% of which show up once; 4.3% is in the top ten. This sample also appeared in a second study, on T cells expressing NK-cell markers.

Sequenced material: PBMCs. These receptors all stem from a woman between 18 and 29 years old in good health. CDR3s include the opening cysteine and the closing phenylalanine or tryptophan. A D gene is named only where the DNA matches it firmly. The listing skips clone size in some rows; elsewhere it reads once, few, many or a size class.

cdr3_aa | cdr3_nt | clone_size | cdr3_length | v_call | d_call | j_call
CSAARIRDEQFF | TGCAGCGCCGCCCGGATCAGAGATGAGCAGTTCTTC | - | 12 | TRBV29-1 | - | TRBJ2-1
CSANFGGNGYTF | TGCAGTGCCAACTTCGGGGGTAATGGCTACACCTTC | - | 12 | TRBV20-1 | - | TRBJ1-2
CSATTLDGHEQYF | TGCAGTGCCACGACGTTAGACGGCCACGAGCAGTACTTC | - | 13 | TRBV20-1 | - | TRBJ2-7
CASSQDAQRLDMNTEAFF | TGTGCCAGCAGCCAAGACGCGCAACGCCTCGACATGAACACTGAAGCTTTCTTT | - | 18 | TRBV5-5 | - | TRBJ1-1
CASSLWTGDTEAFF | TGTGCCAGCAGCCTCTGGACAGGGGACACTGAAGCTTTCTTT | few | 14 | TRBV13 | TRBD1 | TRBJ1-1
CAWSLAREHGYTF | TGTGCCTGGAGTCTAGCCCGGGAGCATGGCTACACCTTC | - | 13 | TRBV30 | - | TRBJ1-2
CASSLDLAGDPDTQYF | TGCGCCAGCAGCTTGGACCTAGCGGGAGACCCAGATACGCAGTATTTT | - | 16 | TRBV5-1 | TRBD2 | TRBJ2-3
CASSSRKDYGYTF | TGTGCCAGCAGTAGTAGGAAGGACTATGGCTACACCTTC | many | 13 | TRBV12-3/TRBV12-4 | - | TRBJ1-2
CSASVTREETQYF | TGCAGTGCTAGCGTCACTAGGGAAGAGACCCAGTACTTC | - | 13 | TRBV20-1 | - | TRBJ2-5
CSAIRTVYEQYF | TGCAGTGCTATTAGGACAGTCTACGAGCAGTACTTC | few | 12 | TRBV20-1 | - | TRBJ2-7
CASSSPVGNTEAFF | TGTGCCAGCAGTTCTCCCGTCGGTAACACTGAAGCTTTCTTT | few | 14 | TRBV12-3/TRBV12-4 | - | TRBJ1-1
CASRPAAQETQCF | TGTGCCAGCAGACCGGCGGCCCAAGAGACCCAGTGCTTC | - | 13 | TRBV27 | - | TRBJ2-5
CASRWTGGLGVEQYF | TGTGCCAGCCGCTGGACAGGGGGCCTCGGGGTAGAGCAGTACTTC | few | 15 | TRBV27 | TRBD1 | TRBJ2-7
CSASSLAESHSYNEQFF | TGCAGTGCTAGCTCCCTAGCGGAGTCTCACTCCTACAATGAGCAGTTCTTC | few | 17 | TRBV20-1 | TRBD2 | TRBJ2-1
CATSRDGAGPYEQYF | TGTGCCACCAGCAGAGATGGGGCAGGGCCCTACGAGCAGTACTTC | - | 15 | TRBV15 | - | TRBJ2-7
CSAVNTGELFF | TGCAGTGCTGTTAACACCGGGGAGCTGTTTTTT | - | 11 | TRBV20-1 | - | TRBJ2-2
CSARDGSNEKLFF | TGCAGTGCCCGGGACGGAAGTAATGAAAAACTGTTTTTT | - | 13 | TRBV20-1 | - | TRBJ1-4
CASSLAVPGQGAWEQFF | TGCGCCAGCAGCTTGGCTGTACCGGGACAGGGGGCGTGGGAGCAGTTCTTC | few | 17 | TRBV5-1 | TRBD1 | TRBJ2-1
CASGNSFDNEQFF | TGTGCCAGCGGGAATAGCTTTGACAATGAGCAGTTCTTC | many | 13 | TRBV12-3/TRBV12-4 | - | TRBJ2-1
CASKLAGPLDTQYF | TGTGCCAGCAAGTTGGCGGGGCCATTAGATACGCAGTATTTT | - | 14 | TRBV27 | - | TRBJ2-3
CSAQTSESYEQYF | TGCAGTGCTCAGACTAGCGAGAGCTACGAGCAGTACTTC | - | 13 | TRBV20-1 | TRBD2 | TRBJ2-7
CASSYSTIGALMYEQFF | TGTGCCAGCAGTTACTCCACGATCGGGGCGCTGATGTATGAGCAGTTCTTC | few | 17 | TRBV6-5 | - | TRBJ2-1
CASALGGGASYEQYF | TGTGCCAGCGCCTTGGGGGGGGGCGCATCCTACGAGCAGTACTTC | - | 15 | TRBV7-2 | - | TRBJ2-7
CATYPPDGYGYTF | TGTGCCACCTACCCACCTGACGGCTATGGCTACACCTTC | few | 13 | TRBV24-1 | - | TRBJ1-2
CSVERGGEEQYF | TGCAGCGTTGAAAGGGGGGGGGAAGAGCAGTACTTC | - | 12 | TRBV29-1 | - | TRBJ2-7
CSAETPGQGTDTQYF | TGCAGTGCTGAAACCCCGGGACAAGGCACAGATACGCAGTATTTT | few | 15 | TRBV20-1 | - | TRBJ2-3
CASSSHVMNTEAFF | TGTGCCAGCAGCTCCCATGTCATGAACACTGAAGCTTTCTTT | many | 14 | TRBV9 | - | TRBJ1-1
CASSSGLVSEQFF | TGCGCCAGCAGCTCGGGATTAGTGTCTGAGCAGTTCTTC | - | 13 | TRBV5-1 | - | TRBJ2-1
CASSLSAGEAADTQYF | TGTGCCAGCAGCTTAAGCGCGGGAGAGGCGGCAGATACGCAGTATTTT | - | 16 | TRBV7-9 | TRBD2 | TRBJ2-3
CASSPGLLYNEQFF | TGTGCCAGCAGCCCGGGACTCCTCTACAATGAGCAGTTCTTC | many | 14 | TRBV7-9 | - | TRBJ2-1
CSARGSPDEQFF | TGCAGTGCAAGAGGGAGCCCGGATGAGCAGTTCTTC | few | 12 | TRBV20-1 | - | TRBJ2-1
CASRVGGYEKLFF | TGTGCCAGCAGGGTCGGAGGGTACGAAAAACTGTTTTTT | - | 13 | TRBV25-1 | - | TRBJ1-4
CASSLRLAYSSYNEQFF | TGTGCCAGCAGCTTGAGGCTAGCCTATAGCTCCTACAATGAGCAGTTCTTC | few | 17 | TRBV7-2 | - | TRBJ2-1
CSGSRGRLDEQFF | TGCAGCGGTTCGAGAGGGAGGTTAGATGAGCAGTTCTTC | - | 13 | TRBV29-1 | - | TRBJ2-1
CASSGGVYEQYF | TGCGCCAGCAGCGGGGGGGTCTACGAGCAGTACTTC | many | 12 | TRBV5-1 | TRBD2 | TRBJ2-7
CSALAGVLDEQYF | TGCAGTGCTTTAGCGGGAGTCCTTGACGAGCAGTACTTC | few | 13 | TRBV20-1 | TRBD2 | TRBJ2-7
CASSLRLAGNRGSSYEQYF | TGTGCCAGCAGCTTAAGACTAGCGGGGAATAGAGGGTCGTCCTACGAGCAGTACTTC | - | 19 | TRBV11-2 | TRBD2 | TRBJ2-7
CASSDIRYNEQFF | TGCGCCAGCAGCGACATTCGCTACAATGAGCAGTTCTTC | - | 13 | TRBV10-1 | - | TRBJ2-1
CSARDAGGRYTGELFF | TGCAGTGCTAGAGATGCGGGGGGGCGGTACACCGGGGAGCTGTTTTTT | many | 16 | TRBV20-1 | TRBD2 | TRBJ2-2
CAISEPDWQIYGYTF | TGTGCCATCAGTGAGCCCGACTGGCAGATCTATGGCTACACCTTC | - | 15 | TRBV10-3 | - | TRBJ1-2
CSASRGREVGYTF | TGCAGTGCTTCGCGGGGCAGGGAAGTTGGCTACACCTTC | - | 13 | TRBV20-1 | - | TRBJ1-2
CASRGTGYDTQYF | TGTGCCAGCAGGGGGACAGGGTACGATACGCAGTATTTT | - | 13 | TRBV27 | TRBD1 | TRBJ2-3
CAMKTSGTNEQYF | TGTGCCATGAAGACTAGCGGGACAAACGAGCAGTACTTC | many | 13 | TRBV10-3 | TRBD2 | TRBJ2-7
CSVTGQSYEQYF | TGCAGCGTTACGGGACAGTCCTACGAGCAGTACTTC | few | 12 | TRBV29-1 | TRBD1 | TRBJ2-7
CSARAREASTDTQYF | TGCAGTGCTAGAGCCCGCGAGGCCTCCACAGATACGCAGTATTTT | few | 15 | TRBV20-1 | - | TRBJ2-3
CSARDLGGRKSSYGYTF | TGCAGTGCTAGAGATCTGGGGGGGCGAAAGAGCAGCTATGGCTACACCTTC | - | 17 | TRBV20-1 | - | TRBJ1-2
CASSLWETGELFF | TGTGCCAGCAGTTTGTGGGAGACTGGGGAGCTGTTTTTT | few | 13 | TRBV12-3/TRBV12-4 | - | TRBJ2-2
CASAGQPNTEAFF | TGTGCCAGTGCGGGACAGCCGAACACTGAAGCTTTCTTT | - | 13 | TRBV6-1 | TRBD1 | TRBJ1-1
CASSNRDTANEKLFF | TGTGCCAGCAGCAACCGGGACACGGCTAATGAAAAACTGTTTTTT | few | 15 | TRBV6-1 | - | TRBJ1-4
CASRPHFRGSEQYF | TGTGCCAGCAGGCCGCATTTTAGAGGGTCCGAGCAGTACTTC | - | 14 | TRBV12-3/TRBV12-4 | - | TRBJ2-7
CASTAIRDRDGEQYF | TGCGCCAGCACCGCGATCCGGGACAGGGACGGCGAGCAGTACTTC | few | 15 | TRBV10-2 | TRBD1 | TRBJ2-7
CSANRAGVSYEQYF | TGCAGTGCTAACAGAGCCGGGGTTTCCTACGAGCAGTACTTC | - | 14 | TRBV20-1 | - | TRBJ2-7
CSAQLAGGPPLEQFF | TGCAGTGCTCAGCTAGCGGGGGGGCCGCCTTTGGAGCAGTTCTTC | - | 15 | TRBV20-1 | TRBD2 | TRBJ2-1
CASSHLVGYNEQFF | TGTGCCAGCTCGCACCTTGTCGGCTACAATGAGCAGTTCTTC | - | 14 | TRBV7-9 | - | TRBJ2-1
CASNLAGGSNEQFF | TGTGCCAGCAACTTAGCGGGAGGGTCGAATGAGCAGTTCTTC | - | 14 | TRBV25-1 | TRBD2 | TRBJ2-1
CSVDLPGTGAYEQYF | TGCAGCGTTGACTTACCCGGGACAGGGGCCTACGAGCAGTACTTC | - | 15 | TRBV29-1 | TRBD1 | TRBJ2-7
CASSHSGSLNEQFF | TGTGCCAGCAGTCACTCGGGGAGTTTAAATGAGCAGTTCTTC | few | 14 | TRBV6-5 | - | TRBJ2-1